Presented here are 19 T cell receptor beta chains from one specimen sequenced in a study of blood T cell repertoires in COVID-19. Repertoires were generated with immunoSEQ multiplex PCR, while TCRdb's copy carries only in-frame clones and drops some. The sample records some 57,000 clones, 70% to 90% being singletons. The sample taken for sequencing was peripheral blood. The receptor set was obtained from a man aged 70-80 years with acute or convalescent COVID-19.

The chain uses TRBV7-3 and TRBJ2-3, with D perhaps TRBD1 (5 bases). Germline CDR1 SGHTA, CDR2 FQGTGA. The CDR3 runs to 12 residues. The V and J ends lost 5 bases and 6 bases respectively, with 9 bases between them. The CDR3, as DNA: TGTGCCAGCAGCCTGCAGGGCGATACGCAGTATTTT. Protein product: CASSLQGDTQYF. Full variable domain (missing parts from reference TRBV7-3 and TRBJ2-3): GAGVSQTPSNKVTEKGKYVELRCDPISGHTALYWYRQSLGQGPEFLIYFQGTGAADDSGLPNDRFFAVRPEGSVSTLKIQRTERGDSAVYLCASSLQGDTQYFGPGTRLTVL.

This clone was detected once. The chain has TRBV18 and TRBJ2-7; 14 bases are a match to TRBD2. Losses at the gene ends were 3 bases for V and 2 bases for J; bases not matched to a gene: 0. The CDR3 runs to 15 residues. Germline-derived CDR1 and CDR2 are KGHSH and LQKENI. CDR3 in amino acids: CASSPTSGGAYEQYF. The DNA for the CDR3 is TGTGCCAGCTCACCGACTAGCGGGGGGGCCTACGAGCAGTACTTC.

This rearrangement joins TRBV10-3 to TRBJ2-7; the match to TRBD2 covers 13 bases. This CDR3 contains 15 residues. Germline CDR1 reads ENHRY; CDR2 reads SYGVKD. Losses at the gene ends were 8 bases for V and 3 bases for J; bases not matched to a gene: 7. The CDR3 region is CAIRYGTSGDYEQYF. DNA of the CDR3: TGTGCCATCCGCTACGGGACTAGCGGGGACTACGAGCAGTACTTC.

The rearrangement uses TRBV27 and TRBJ2-4, with 10 bases aligning to TRBD2. Looked up from germline, CDR1 is MNHEY and CDR2 is SMNVEV (reference sequence). Trimming removed 5 bases from V and 8 bases from J; junction bases left unmatched: 6. The CDR3 runs 14 residues. CDR3 sequence reads: CASSQRGGLDIQYF. CDR3 nucleotide sequence: TGTGCCAGCAGTCAGCGGGGGGGCCTAGACATTCAGTACTTC.

J is TRBJ1-6 and V is TRBV27; D gene uncertain. The CDR3 contains 13 residues. Germline CDR1 is MNHEY and CDR2 is SMNVEV (reference sequence). V was cut by 5 bases and J by 7 bases, with 9 bases left in between. Here the CDR3 DNA reads TGTGCCAGCAGTAGGGAGGGCAATTCACCCCTCCACTTT. It codes for CASSREGNSPLHF.

The rearrangement joins TRBV13 to TRBJ2-7; 9 bases are a match to TRBD1. The CDR3 has 14 residues. CDR1 is PRHDT and CDR2 is FYEKMQ in the germline V gene (reference sequence). J was trimmed by 6 bases and V by 1 base; bases with no gene match: 4. The CDR3 DNA reads as TGTGCCAGCAGCTTAGAACAGGGGGCAGTCGAGCAGTACTTC. It is translated as CASSLEQGAVEQYF. Complete variable domain (other parts from reference TRBV13 and TRBJ2-7): AAGVIQSPRHLIKEKRETATLKCYPIPRHDTVYWYQQGPGQDPQFLISFYEKMQSDKGSIPDRFSAQQFSDYHSELNMSSLELGDSALYFCASSLEQGAVEQYFGPGTRLTVT.

The V call is TRBV18, the J call TRBJ1-5; a possible D gene is TRBD1 (5 bases). The CDR3 extends over 16 amino acids. The V gene's germline CDR1 is KGHSH and CDR2 LQKENI. V was clipped by 3 bases and J by 4 bases, with 16 bases between them. Here the CDR3 DNA reads TGTGCCAGCTCACCGACAGATCCTTTAATTAATCAGCCCCAGCATTTT. Protein: CASSPTDPLINQPQHF.

The chain has TRBV11-2 and TRBJ1-5; D is undetermined. The CDR3 runs 15 residues. CDR1 and CDR2 (germline): SGHAT, FQNNGV. V was pared by 5 bases and J by 0 bases, with 11 bases between. The CDR3 spells CASSVGSRSNQPQHF. CDR3 in DNA: TGTGCCAGCAGCGTGGGGAGCCGTAGCAATCAGCCCCAGCATTTT.

The chain has TRBV3-1 (or the pseudogene TRBV3-2) and TRBJ2-3, with 8 bases lining up with TRBD2. V trimming: 4 bases; J trimming: 6 bases; junction bases outside the gene matches: 9. The length of the CDR3 is 15 residues. Germline assignment: CDR1 LGHDT and CDR2 YNNKEL (reference sequence). In nucleotides, the CDR3 is TGTGCCAGCAGCCGGAGTAGCGGGGTCTGGGATACGCAGTATTTT. As protein: CASSRSSGVWDTQYF.

The chain is built from TRBV20-1 and TRBJ2-7; 9 bases are shared with TRBD1. V trimming: 3 bases; J trimming: 3 bases; junction bases outside the gene matches: 6. This CDR3 spans 14 amino acids. Germline CDR1 reads DFQATT; CDR2 reads SNEGSKA (reference sequence). This CDR3 reads CSASRTGANYEQYF. As DNA, the CDR3 is TGCAGTGCTAGTAGGACAGGGGCAAACTACGAGCAGTACTTC.

This clone appeared once. The chain employs TRBV12-5 and TRBJ1-1; a possible D gene is TRBD1 (5 bases). The germline V gene has CDR1 LGHNT and CDR2 FRNRAP. V lost 3 bases and J lost 0, with 17 bases in between. The CDR3 extends over 17 amino acids. CDR3 coding DNA: TGTGCTAGTGGTTTCCTGGGGGGAGGATCTCTGAACACTGAAGCTTTCTTT. It specifies CASGFLGGGSLNTEAFF.

The chain links TRBV30 to TRBJ1-6; 7 bases fit TRBD1. There are 14 residues in the CDR3. V lost 3 bases and J lost 11; bases outside the gene matches: 10. CDR1 GTSNPN and CDR2 SVGIG come from the germline V gene (reference sequence). CDR3 bases: TGTGCCTGGAGGGAAGGGGGCTTCAGCGCACCCCTCCACTTT. This encodes CAWREGGFSAPLHF.

The chain carries TRBV19 and TRBJ2-7; no clear D gene. This CDR3 spans 13 amino acids. The germline gives CDR1 LNHDA, CDR2 SQIVND (reference sequence). V lost 7 bases, J lost 4 bases, and 14 bases lay in between. In nucleotides, the CDR3 is TGTGCCAGTACCCGCGGCTTACATTACGAGCAGTACTTC. This gives the protein CASTRGLHYEQYF. The entire variable domain, with the rest obtained from reference TRBV19 and TRBJ2-7, is as follows: DGGITQSPKYLFRKEGQNVTLSCEQNLNHDAMYWYRQDPGQGLRLIYYSQIVNDFQKGDIAEGYSVSREKKESFPLTVTSAQKNPTAFYLCASTRGLHYEQYFGPGTRLTVT.

This sequence joins TRBV18 and TRBJ1-5; D unclear. From germline, CDR1 is KGHSH and CDR2 LQKENI. This CDR3 region has 11 residues. The ends were cut back, 3 bases at V and 8 bases at J, with 5 bases in the middle. CDR3 in DNA: TGTGCCAGCTCACCTTTAAAGCCCCAGCATTTT. This gives the protein CASSPLKPQHF.

The gene calls are TRBV6-6 and TRBJ2-4; 9 bases map to TRBD1. V was pared by 1 base and J by 4 bases, with 2 bases of the junction left unmatched. The CDR3 length is 15 residues. Germline assignment: CDR1 MNHNY and CDR2 SVGAGI (reference sequence). The CDR3 region is CASSYFGTGKNIQYF. The CDR3 nucleotides are TGTGCCAGCAGTTACTTTGGGACAGGGAAAAACATTCAGTACTTC.

This rearrangement joins TRBV10-3 to TRBJ2-7; D is perhaps TRBD1 (5 bases). Germline lookup yields CDR1 ENHRY and CDR2 SYGVKD. V was pared by 2 bases and J by 3 bases, with 17 bases between. CDR3 length: 16 residues. The CDR3 region is CAISEPPPRANYEQYF. The DNA for the CDR3 is TGTGCCATCAGTGAGCCCCCCCCCAGGGCGAACTACGAGCAGTACTTC.

This clone came up once. J is TRBJ1-2 and V is TRBV11-2; 7 bases match TRBD1. Germline V gene lookup returns CDR1 SGHAT and CDR2 FQNNGV. The CDR3 loop spans 15 amino acids. With V trimmed by 5 bases and J by 5 bases, 11 bases remained unmatched. CDR3 region: CASSPETGNAYGYTF. CDR3 in DNA: TGTGCCAGCAGCCCTGAGACAGGGAACGCATATGGCTACACCTTC. Together with reference TRBV11-2 and TRBJ1-2, the CDR3 gives the full variable domain: EAGVAQSPRYKIIEKRQSVAFWCNPISGHATLYWYQQILGQGPKLLIQFQNNGVVDDSQLPKDRFSAERLKGVDSTLKIQPAKLEDSAVYLCASSPETGNAYGYTFGSGTRLTVV.

This clone was seen a single time. The J gene is TRBJ2-7, the V gene TRBV6-5; D may be TRBD2 (6 bases). This CDR3 spans 14 amino acids. CDR1 is MNHEY, CDR2 SVGAGI, per germline. V lost 4 bases and J 9 bases, leaving 19 bases between the germline ends. The CDR3, as DNA: TGTGCCAGCAGTTTATTCCGGGACCGAGCGGGGCAGTACTTC. Translation gives CASSLFRDRAGQYF.

The chain joins TRBV2 to TRBJ2-7; 8 nucleotides align to TRBD1. Trimming took 7 bases from V and 6 from J; bases not matched to a gene: 14. There are 15 residues in the CDR3. Germline assignment: CDR1 SNHLY and CDR2 FYNNEI. CDR3 coding DNA: TGTGCCAGCAACAAAAAGGACAGGGAAGGCGGCGAGCAGTACTTC. Its translation: CASNKKDREGGEQYF.